The 13 T cell receptor beta chains below were found in one sample sequenced in a study of shared clonotypes between healthy human individuals. It was CD45RO-negative cells, positively selected for CCR7, that made up naive CD8 cells, with terminally differentiated effector memory CD45RA+ cells excluded. Measured with immunoSEQ multiplex PCR; TCRdb has only the in-frame clones, and not every one. The sample has about 2.1 million clones, around 93% seen once. Source material: naive CD8+ T cells from PBMCs. Every receptor here comes from a young man in good health. Some clones in this sample may be carry-over from other donors' samples.

The chain employs TRBV6-5 and TRBJ1-2, with 8 bases aligning to TRBD1. Germline assignment: CDR1 MNHEY and CDR2 SVGAGI. Unmatched junction bases numbered 6, after V lost 6 bases and J lost 6 bases. The CDR3 consists of 13 residues. The CDR3 region has the DNA TGTGCCAGCAGCCTTGACAGGGGAGATGGCTACACCTTC. Encoded protein: CASSLDRGDGYTF.

The genes are TRBV19 and TRBJ2-3, with D maybe TRBD1 (6 bases). CDR1 is LNHDA and CDR2 is SQIVND in the germline V gene (reference sequence). Trimming removed 6 bases from V and 2 bases from J, with 15 bases in between. The CDR3 totals 15 residues. CDR3 amino acids: CASSHREGYTDTQYF. CDR3 nucleotides: TGTGCCAGTAGCCACAGGGAAGGGTACACAGATACGCAGTATTTT.

Of note for this clone: This sample includes further DNA sequences coding for the same CDR3. This sequence joins TRBV5-6 and TRBJ1-2, with a possible D match to TRBD1 (5 bases). This CDR3 contains 14 residues. Germline-derived CDR1 and CDR2 are SGHDT and YYEEEE. V lost 0 bases and J 2 bases, leaving 8 bases between the germline ends. The CDR3 DNA is TGTGCCAGCAGCTTGGGGGACTCGAACTATGGCTACACCTTC. Its translation is CASSLGDSNYGYTF. Supplemented by reference TRBV5-6 and TRBJ1-2, the full variable domain reads DAGVTQSPTHLIKTRGQQVTLRCSPKSGHDTVSWYQQALGQGPQFIFQYYEEEERQRGNFPDRFSGHQFPNYSSELNVNALLLGDSALYLCASSLGDSNYGYTFGSGTRLTVV.

The chain joins TRBV2 to TRBJ1-5, with a tentative D call TRBD1 (6 bases). The CDR3 is made up of 15 amino acids. V lost 8 bases, J lost 0 bases, and 14 bases lay in between. Germline CDR1 reads SNHLY; CDR2 reads FYNNEI. Here the CDR3 DNA reads TGTGCCAGCGATGGGGACACCGATAGCAATCAGCCCCAGCATTTT. It yields the protein CASDGDTDSNQPQHF. The variable domain in full, completed from reference TRBV2 and TRBJ1-5, reads EPEVTQTPSHQVTQMGQEVILRCVPISNHLYFYWYRQILGQKVEFLVSFYNNEISEKSEIFDDQFSVERPDGSNFTLKIRSTKLEDSAMYFCASDGDTDSNQPQHFGDGTRLSIL.

This chain joins TRBV4-1 and TRBJ1-3; tentatively, D is TRBD1 (5 bases). Trimming pared 0 bases from V and 0 bases from J, leaving 15 bases between. The V gene's germline CDR1 is MGHRA and CDR2 YSYEKL. The CDR3 is made up of 18 amino acids. CDR3 coding DNA: TGCGCCAGCAGCCAAGACCCAGGGTCGCTTTTCTCTGGAAACACCATATATTTT. It yields the protein CASSQDPGSLFSGNTIYF.

The chain recombines TRBV27 with TRBJ2-6, with D possibly matching TRBD2 (5 bases). With 7 bases removed from V and 2 bases from J, the gap between germline ends came to 12 bases. Germline lookup yields CDR1 MNHEY and CDR2 SMNVEV (reference sequence). This CDR3 region has 15 residues. CDR3 DNA: TGTGCCAGCACTTTCGGAGGCGCTGGGGCCAACGTCCTGACTTTC. This codes for CASTFGGAGANVLTF.

The chain uses TRBV27 and TRBJ1-2; weak D call: TRBD1 (5 bases). This CDR3 has 15 residues. V shed 0 bases and J shed 6 bases, with 14 bases lying between them. Germline V gene sequence: CDR1 MNHEY, CDR2 SMNVEV (reference sequence). The CDR3 loop reads CASSLSGTFAHGYTF. The DNA of the CDR3 is TGTGCCAGCAGTTTATCCGGGACTTTCGCCCATGGCTACACCTTC.

The chain couples TRBV2 to TRBJ2-5; 8 bases agree with TRBD2. This CDR3 is built from 20 residues. Germline V gene sequence: CDR1 SNHLY, CDR2 FYNNEI. Trimming cost V 4 bases and J 5 bases; bases outside gene matches: 24. In DNA, the CDR3 is TGTGCCAGCAGTGGTCCCTCCGTAGGGCGAGACGGGACTAGATGGGAGACCCAGTACTTC. Amino acid sequence: CASSGPSVGRDGTRWETQYF.

The rearrangement links TRBV28 to TRBJ1-3, with a tentative D call TRBD1 (5 bases). V was clipped by 2 bases and J by 0 bases, with 11 bases between them. CDR1 is MDHEN, CDR2 SYDVKM, per germline. The CDR3 covers 16 residues. CDR3 nucleotide sequence: TGTGCCAGCAGTTTAGGGGGGTGGAGCTCTGGAAACACCATATATTTT. Protein sequence: CASSLGGWSSGNTIYF.

The rearrangement joins TRBV9 to TRBJ1-4; tentatively, D is TRBD1 (6 bases). The CDR3 is made up of 15 amino acids. Trimming cost V 3 bases and J 3 bases, with 12 bases left between them. From germline, CDR1 is SGDLS and CDR2 YYNGEE. The CDR3 protein is CASSARRGSNEKLFF. In nucleotides, the CDR3 is TGTGCCAGCAGCGCTCGTAGGGGGTCTAATGAAAAACTGTTTTTT.

This clone was seen only once. The chain has TRBV21-1 and TRBJ1-5. TRBV21-1 is marked as a pseudogene. This CDR3 has 13 residues. DNA for the CDR3: TGTGCCAGCACCCGGGGGGGGGATCAGCCCCAGCATTTT. Translation gives CASTRGGDQPQHF.

CDR3 region: CAISEPGTSGHSSYEQYF. CDR3 coding DNA: TGTGCCATCAGTGAGCCCGGGACTAGCGGGCACAGCTCCTACGAGCAGTACTTC. The chain has TRBV10-3 and TRBJ2-7, with 12 nucleotides matching TRBD2. The junction had 8 bases not matched to a gene; V was cut back by 2 bases and J by 0 bases. CDR1 and CDR2 (germline): ENHRY, SYGVKD. The CDR3 has 18 amino acids.

This clone was observed once. The chain uses TRBV2 and TRBJ2-3, with TRBD1 matching 8 bases. V lost 6 bases, J lost 4 bases, and 6 bases stayed unmatched. The germline gives CDR1 SNHLY, CDR2 FYNNEI. The CDR3 runs 14 residues. The CDR3 nucleotides read TGTGCCAGCAGCGAGGACAGGGTACCAGATACGCAGTATTTT. This codes for CASSEDRVPDTQYF.